This entry describes one T cell receptor (beta chain). This clone was seen more than once but under ten times. There is no known antigen for this receptor. No per-base quality is available; no much larger clone lies one base away. TCRbeta CDR3 regions were amplified from genomic DNA using the immunoSEQ Assay, a bias-controlled multiplex PCR. The authors processed their data as follows. The number of nucleated cells in each sample was estimated by amplification of reference gene primers within the assay. To quantify the absolute abundance of each unique TCRbeta CDR3 rearrangement, sequence reads were collapsed and filtered. For each sample, productive Simpson clonality was calculated as the square root of Simpson's diversity index over productive rearrangements. TCRdb retrieved this table from immuneACCESS and kept in-frame rearrangements only. Not all clones are present; in checked studies, unresolved V genes account for under half, and no reason is known for the remainder. Clone size and the V and J calls come from that table; the DNA yielded D and trimming. The sample table holds 140,000 to 150,000 clones, of which about 86% were seen once. Around 8.2% of the sample is in the top ten clones.

The source of the sample is a study of blood T cell repertoires in COVID-19 (TCRdb year 2020). In terms of the full investigation: Samples covering the acute and convalescent phases of COVID-19 were provided by collaborators in the United States, Italy and Spain. The prospective study material was composed of cDNA or gDNA derived from T cells, B-cell-depleted T cells, or PBMCs. The dataset comprised deeply sampled blood TCRbeta repertoires from subjects exposed to, actively infected with, or recovered from COVID-19. The repertoires were released in a freely available public database intended as a resource for research on the immune response to SARS-CoV-2. Samples came from the ongoing ImmuneRACE study (first 160 participants) plus 1,254 subjects from 6 global collaborators. Sample metadata almost always included a de-identified subject ID, COVID-19 status, age in years and sex. Where available, HLA class I and class II types were taken from metadata supplied by the sample provider and were not determined by assay-based typing. The paper as a whole reports these results and caveats: The amount of clinical and demographic metadata varied by source and participant and was provided uncurated.

The collaborating institutions used their own protocols to collect whole blood in K2EDTA tubes. Collaborator samples were shipped for TCRbeta analysis as frozen whole blood, isolated PBMCs, or DNA extracted from either sample type. CDR3 length: 16 amino acids, cysteine to phenylalanine. The kept DNA is CDR3 alone, 48 bases in frame from the first base. CDR1 and CDR2 are drawn from the germline V gene: MNHNS, SASEGT. V drops 2 bases and J drops 3 bases, leaving 14 bases in between. This receptor was identified in a human donor in a cohort sampled during active COVID-19. The chain employs TRBV6-1 and TRBJ1-5; the D gene is not confidently resolved. The sample taken for sequencing was peripheral blood. The CDR3 loop reads CASSEIEYRSNQPQHF. The DNA reads as follows: TGTGCCAGCAGTGAAATAGAGTACAGATCCAATCAGCCCCAGCATTTT.